This T cell receptor beta chain appears in the sequencing data of a study of kidney transplant recipient with SARS-CoV-2 infection. TCRdb re-called the reads with MiXCR, one entry per CDR3 protein. The data hold roughly 250,000 distinct CDR3 sequences, with more than 25% observed a single time. This CDR3 region has 16 residues. The J segment lost 7 bases and the V segment lost 5 bases, leaving 11 bases of the junction unmatched. Germline-derived CDR1 and CDR2 are SGHVS and FQNEAQ. In its sample, this clonotype was seen many times. Sequencing used a blood sample, obtained at baseline and on day 111 from a kidney transplant recipient. J is TRBJ1-6 and V is TRBV7-8, with 7 bases fitting TRBD1. The TCR comes from a male patient in his thirties who had COVID-19 and was a kidney transplant recipient. Some of the T cells might come from the graft donor. CDR3 region: CASSPLVGTENSPLHF. In DNA, the CDR3 is TGTGCCAGCAGCCCCCTTGTAGGGACAGAGAATTCACCCCTCCACTTT.